This passage covers 5 T cell receptor beta chains from one sample sequenced in a study of blood T cell repertoires in COVID-19. Using immunoSEQ multiplex PCR, the repertoire was profiled, and TCRdb retains in-frame clones only, with some absent. Of about 170,000 clones in the sample, about 86% were seen once. The specimen was peripheral blood. Receptors were obtained from a woman aged 60 to 75 with COVID-19, enrolled during active disease.

The rearrangement links TRBV27 to TRBJ2-7; D may be TRBD1 (5 bases). The CDR3 length is 12 residues. Germline lookup yields CDR1 MNHEY and CDR2 SMNVEV (reference sequence). The ends were cut back, 3 bases at V and 6 bases at J, with 9 bases in the middle. The CDR3 DNA follows: TGTGCCAGCAGTTTGCAGGGCGGCGAGCAGTACTTC. Protein: CASSLQGGEQYF.

The chain combines TRBV7-2 with TRBJ1-2, with TRBD1 matching 7 bases. Trimming removed 5 bases from V and 8 bases from J; junction bases left unmatched: 17. The length of the CDR3 is 16 residues. Germline CDR1 is SGHTA and CDR2 is FQGNSA. Written as DNA, the CDR3 is TGTGCCAGCAGCACCCGGGGATCCACAGGGGAGGTCGGCTACACCTTC. It yields the protein CASSTRGSTGEVGYTF.

The chain joins TRBV5-6 to TRBJ2-5; a possible D gene is TRBD1 (5 bases). CDR1 and CDR2 (germline): SGHDT, YYEEEE. The CDR3 spans 15 residues. The V gene lost 1 base and the J gene lost 0 bases, with 10 bases spanning the gap. CDR3 nucleotides: TGTGCCAGCAGCTTGACACAGGAGTACCAAGAGACCCAGTACTTC. Its translation: CASSLTQEYQETQYF. Together with reference TRBV5-6 and TRBJ2-5, the CDR3 gives the full variable domain: DAGVTQSPTHLIKTRGQQVTLRCSPKSGHDTVSWYQQALGQGPQFIFQYYEEEERQRGNFPDRFSGHQFPNYSSELNVNALLLGDSALYLCASSLTQEYQETQYFGPGTRLLVL.

The table lists this clone with a count of one. The chain recombines TRBV24-1 with TRBJ2-1; D call uncertain. Germline CDR1 reads KGHDR; CDR2 reads SFDVKD. The length of the CDR3 is 16 residues. Trimming removed 0 bases from V and 6 bases from J, with 14 bases in between. CDR3 sequence: CATSDLQQEIPNEQFF. CDR3 DNA: TGTGCCACCAGTGATTTGCAGCAGGAAATCCCCAATGAGCAGTTCTTC.

The rearrangement uses TRBV29-1 and TRBJ1-2; a possible D gene is TRBD1 (5 bases). The CDR3 sequence is 14 residues long. The germline V gene has CDR1 SQVTM and CDR2 ANQGSEA. V shed 5 bases and J shed 4 bases, with 17 bases lying between them. CDR3 coding DNA: TGCAGCGTTTCGGCGGGGGGGGAGGCCTATGGCTACACCTTC. Translation: CSVSAGGEAYGYTF.